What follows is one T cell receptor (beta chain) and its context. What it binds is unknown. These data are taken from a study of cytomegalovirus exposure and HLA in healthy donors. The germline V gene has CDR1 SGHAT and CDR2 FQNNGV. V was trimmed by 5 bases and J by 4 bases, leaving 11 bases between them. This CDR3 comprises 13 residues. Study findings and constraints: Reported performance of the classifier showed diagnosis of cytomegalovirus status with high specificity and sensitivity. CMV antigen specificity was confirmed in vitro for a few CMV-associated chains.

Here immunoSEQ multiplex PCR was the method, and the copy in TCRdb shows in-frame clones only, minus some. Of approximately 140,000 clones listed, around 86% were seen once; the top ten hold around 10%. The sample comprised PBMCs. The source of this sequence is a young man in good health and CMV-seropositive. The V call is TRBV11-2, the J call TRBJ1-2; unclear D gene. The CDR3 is CASSPRGTYGYTF. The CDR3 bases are TGTGCCAGCAGCCCTCGAGGAACCTATGGCTACACCTTC.